This T cell receptor (beta chain) was sequenced for a study of T-cell reconstitution after alpha-beta-depleted transplantation in children. Broader study findings: A year had passed since transplant, and T-cell counts and diversity by then came mostly from newly produced T cells.

The table lists this clonotype with many counts. The antigen is unknown. Deletions cut 2 bases from V and 0 bases from J, with 4 bases between. The CDR3 is made up of 13 amino acids. Unique molecular identifiers were incorporated when the TCRbeta library was constructed. MiXCR, applied by TCRdb to the PCR reads, yields one record per CDR3 protein. Of about 240,000 distinct CDR3 sequences listed, about 26% were seen once; the top ten hold approximately 2.5%. The receptor comes from a girl aged 2 to 10 with Fanconi anemia, due to receive a stem cell transplant. The V gene is TRBV12-3 or TRBV12-4, the J gene TRBJ1-2; D gene uncertain. The sequenced sample was PBMCs, obtained before TCRalphabeta/CD19-depleted stem cell transplant. Here the CDR3 reads CASSLMPNYGYTF. The CDR3 coding sequence is TGTGCCAGCAGTTTAATGCCTAACTATGGCTACACCTTC.